This TCR beta chain appears in the sequencing data of a study of cytomegalovirus exposure and HLA in healthy donors. With V trimmed by 7 bases and J by 7 bases, 8 bases remained unmatched. Germline V gene sequence: CDR1 SQVTM, CDR2 ANQGSEA. There are 14 residues in the CDR3. Donors likely had unrecorded immune exposures despite being nominally healthy when sampled. Both 60 Vbeta primers and 13 Jbeta primers went into the PCR. Generated by immunoSEQ multiplex PCR, the TCRdb table keeps only in-frame clones and is missing some. The sample lists over 130,000 clones, 82% occurring once. The sample comprised PBMCs. V usage is TRBV29-1 and J usage is TRBJ2-7; 15 bases map to TRBD2. This sequence was found in a male donor in good health and CMV-seronegative. CDR3 DNA: TGCAGCGCCCTCGGGACTAGCGGGAGGTATGAGCAGTACTTC. Residues: CSALGTSGRYEQYF.